This T cell receptor (beta chain) was identified during a study of blood T cell repertoires in COVID-19. Which cohort a participant joined came from the clinical history participants gave. Cohort 3 donors were reported recovered after two negative PCRs, clearance, or symptom resolution. Germline CDR1 MNHEY, CDR2 SMNVEV (reference sequence). This CDR3 contains 14 residues. After removal of 6 bases from V and 3 bases from J, the junction contained 4 bases not matched to a gene. The data were produced by immunoSEQ multiplex PCR, yet TCRdb's version contains in-frame clones alone and is incomplete. The table has more than 200,000 clones, more than 85% seen once.

The chain recombines TRBV27 with TRBJ2-7; 11 positions match TRBD1. Material for sequencing was PBMCs or T cells enriched from blood (not recorded which). The sequence was collected from a woman aged 25 to 45 who had recovered from COVID-19. CDR3 protein: CASREGTGGYEQYF. As DNA, the CDR3 is TGTGCCAGCAGGGAGGGGACAGGGGGCTACGAGCAGTACTTC.